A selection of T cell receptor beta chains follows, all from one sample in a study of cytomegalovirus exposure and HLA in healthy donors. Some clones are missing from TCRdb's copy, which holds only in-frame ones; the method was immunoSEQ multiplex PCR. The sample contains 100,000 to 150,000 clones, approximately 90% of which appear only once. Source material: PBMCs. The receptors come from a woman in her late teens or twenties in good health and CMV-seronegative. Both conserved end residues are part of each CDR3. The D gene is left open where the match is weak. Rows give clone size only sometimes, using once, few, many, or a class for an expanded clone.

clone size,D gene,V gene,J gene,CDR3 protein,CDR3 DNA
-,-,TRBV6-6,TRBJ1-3,CASSKPGARNTIYF,TGTGCCAGCAGTAAACCGGGAGCAAGAAACACCATATATTTT
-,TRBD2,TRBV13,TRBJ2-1,CASSLAGGSYNEQFF,TGTGCCAGCAGCTTAGCGGGGGGCTCCTACAATGAGCAGTTCTTC
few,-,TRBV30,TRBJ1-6,CAWSVLGLNSPLHF,TGTGCCTGGAGTGTACTGGGCCTCAATTCACCCCTCCACTTT
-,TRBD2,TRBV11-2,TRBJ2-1,CASSSDPLAAGYYNEQFF,TGTGCCAGCAGCTCCGATCCACTAGCGGCCGGATACTACAATGAGCAGTTCTTC
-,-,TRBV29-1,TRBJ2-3,CSVLSVFTDTQYF,TGCAGCGTCTTATCGGTATTCACAGATACGCAGTATTTT
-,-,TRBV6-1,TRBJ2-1,CASKSEARYNEQFF,TGTGCCAGCAAGTCGGAGGCTCGCTACAATGAGCAGTTCTTC
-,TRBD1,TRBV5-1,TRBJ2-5,CASTVTGTGTQYF,TGCGCCAGCACCGTGACAGGGACAGGGACCCAGTACTTC
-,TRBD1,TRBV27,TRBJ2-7,CASSLRLQGFYEQYF,TGTGCCAGCAGTTTAAGGCTACAGGGGTTCTACGAGCAGTACTTC
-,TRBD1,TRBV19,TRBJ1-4,CASNENRGRDEKLFF,TGTGCCAGTAACGAAAACAGGGGGCGGGATGAAAAACTGTTTTTT
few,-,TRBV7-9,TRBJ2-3,CASSPRGSSTDTQYF,TGTGCCAGCAGCCCCCGGGGGTCTAGCACAGATACGCAGTATTTT
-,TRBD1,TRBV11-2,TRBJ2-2,CASTGQVRTGELFF,TGTGCCAGCACCGGACAGGTCCGCACCGGGGAGCTGTTTTTT
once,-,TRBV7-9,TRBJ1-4,CASSLSAGGGSEKLFF,TGTGCCAGCAGCTTATCTGCGGGGGGAGGTAGTGAAAAACTGTTTTTT
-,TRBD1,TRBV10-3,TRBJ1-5,CAISESGQGNQPQHF,TGTGCCATCAGTGAGTCGGGACAGGGAAATCAGCCCCAGCATTTT
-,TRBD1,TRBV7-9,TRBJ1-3,CASSLRQGVGNTIYF,TGTGCCAGCAGCTTACGTCAGGGGGTTGGAAACACCATATATTTT
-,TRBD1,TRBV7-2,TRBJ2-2,CASSLGQTGGTGELFF,TGTGCCAGCAGCTTAGGTCAGACAGGGGGGACCGGGGAGCTGTTTTTT
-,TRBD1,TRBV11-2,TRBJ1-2,CASSLVPGQWEGGYTF,TGTGCCAGCAGCTTAGTACCGGGACAGTGGGAAGGTGGCTACACCTTC
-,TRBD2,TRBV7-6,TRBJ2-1,CASSSLAGVGAEQFF,TGTGCCAGCAGCTCACTAGCGGGGGTTGGGGCTGAGCAGTTCTTC
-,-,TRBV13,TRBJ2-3,CASSLGGLGGPRDTQYF,TGTGCCAGCAGCTTAGGGGGTCTCGGGGGGCCCCGAGATACGCAGTATTTT
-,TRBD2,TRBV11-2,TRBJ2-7,CASSFRRREGDEQYF,TGTGCCAGCAGCTTTAGACGGCGGGAGGGAGACGAGCAGTACTTC
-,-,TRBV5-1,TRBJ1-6,CASSLASDYNSPLHF,TGCGCCAGCAGCTTGGCGTCAGACTATAATTCACCCCTCCACTTT
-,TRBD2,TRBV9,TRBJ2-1,CASSGLLAGDNNEQFF,TGTGCCAGCAGCGGACTACTAGCGGGGGACAACAATGAGCAGTTCTTC
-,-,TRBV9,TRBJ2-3,CASSGSRRSTDTQYF,TGTGCCAGCTCTGGGTCTAGACGTAGCACAGATACGCAGTATTTT
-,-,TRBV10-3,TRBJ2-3,CAISETSPDLTDTQYF,TGTGCCATCAGTGAGACTAGCCCGGACCTCACAGATACGCAGTATTTT
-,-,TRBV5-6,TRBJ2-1,CASSLGGDRNEQFF,TGTGCCAGCAGCTTGGGGGGGGATCGGAATGAGCAGTTCTTC
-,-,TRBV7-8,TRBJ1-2,CASSLGQATPLYGYTF,TGTGCCAGCAGCTTAGGACAGGCGACTCCTCTCTATGGCTACACCTTC
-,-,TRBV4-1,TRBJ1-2,CASSQDRGNYGYTF,TGCGCCAGCAGCCAAGATAGAGGTAACTATGGCTACACCTTC
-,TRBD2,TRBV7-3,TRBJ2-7,CASSPASGSYEQYF,TGTGCCAGCAGCCCCGCTAGCGGATCCTACGAGCAGTACTTC
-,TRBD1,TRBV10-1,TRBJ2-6,CASFSGTVSTGANVLTF,TGCGCCAGCTTCTCCGGGACAGTTTCCACTGGGGCCAACGTCCTGACTTTC
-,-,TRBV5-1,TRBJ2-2,CASSRYGGSTGELFF,TGCGCCAGCAGCCGATACGGGGGTAGTACCGGGGAGCTGTTTTTT
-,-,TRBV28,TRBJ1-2,CAINMGGANYGYTF,TGTGCCATCAATATGGGGGGGGCTAACTATGGCTACACCTTC
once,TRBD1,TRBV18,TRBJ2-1,CASSSNRDRGVNEQFF,TGTGCCAGCTCCAGTAACCGGGACAGGGGGGTCAATGAGCAGTTCTTC
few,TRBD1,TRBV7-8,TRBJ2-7,CASSFAGQAYEQYF,TGTGCCAGCAGCTTCGCGGGACAGGCCTACGAGCAGTACTTC
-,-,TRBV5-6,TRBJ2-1,CASGADSYNEQFF,TGTGCCAGCGGCGCGGACTCCTACAATGAGCAGTTCTTC
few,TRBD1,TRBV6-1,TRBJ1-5,CASRGQGEIGSHQHF,TGTGCCAGCCGCGGACAGGGGGAAATTGGCAGTCACCAGCATTTT
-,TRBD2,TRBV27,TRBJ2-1,CASSPRGGSYNEQFF,TGTGCCAGCAGTCCGCGGGGGGGCTCCTACAATGAGCAGTTCTTC
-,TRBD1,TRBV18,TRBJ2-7,CASSPKDRSYEQYF,TGTGCCAGCTCACCAAAGGACAGGTCCTACGAGCAGTACTTC
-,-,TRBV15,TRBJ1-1,CATSRDRGTEAFF,TGTGCCACCAGCAGAGACAGGGGCACTGAAGCTTTCTTT
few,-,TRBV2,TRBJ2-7,CASSSGIDEQYF,TGTGCCAGCAGTTCCGGGATAGACGAGCAGTACTTC
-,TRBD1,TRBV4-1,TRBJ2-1,CASSQGTGGLDEQFF,TGCGCCAGCAGCCAAGGGACAGGGGGCCTGGATGAGCAGTTCTTC
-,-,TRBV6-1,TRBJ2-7,CASKTLYEQYF,TGTGCCAGCAAAACGCTATACGAGCAGTACTTC
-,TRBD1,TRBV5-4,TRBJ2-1,CASSQNTGDEQFF,TGTGCCAGCAGCCAAAACACAGGGGATGAGCAGTTCTTC
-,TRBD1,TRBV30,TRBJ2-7,CAGDRARTYEQYF,TGTGCCGGAGACAGGGCTAGAACTTACGAGCAGTACTTC
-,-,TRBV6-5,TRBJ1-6,CASSSPGNSPLHF,TGTGCCAGCAGTTCCCCAGGGAATTCACCCCTCCACTTT
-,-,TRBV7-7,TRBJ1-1,CASSPDLNTEAFF,TGTGCCAGCAGCCCGGACTTGAACACTGAAGCTTTCTTT
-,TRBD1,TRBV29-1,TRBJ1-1,CSGRRQGAVGTEAFF,TGCAGCGGTCGAAGACAGGGGGCTGTGGGCACTGAAGCTTTCTTT
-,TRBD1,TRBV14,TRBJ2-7,CASSQGTGGWEQYF,TGTGCCAGCAGCCAAGGGACAGGGGGCTGGGAGCAGTACTTC
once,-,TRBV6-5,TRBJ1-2,CASSAQGRDGYTF,TGTGCCAGTTCCGCGCAGGGTCGGGATGGCTACACCTTC
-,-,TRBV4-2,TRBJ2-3,CASSRTLERTDTQYF,TGTGCCAGCAGCCGGACATTGGAGAGGACAGATACGCAGTATTTT
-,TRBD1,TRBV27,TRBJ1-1,CASSFGRGLRHTEAFF,TGTGCCAGCAGTTTTGGCAGGGGGCTTCGACACACTGAAGCTTTCTTT
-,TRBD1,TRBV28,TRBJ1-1,CASSSSGQGNSEAFF,TGTGCCAGCAGTTCCTCGGGACAGGGCAACTCTGAAGCTTTCTTT
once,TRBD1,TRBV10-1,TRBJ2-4,CASSESRTGGNIQYF,TGCGCCAGCAGTGAGTCCCGGACAGGGGGTAACATTCAGTACTTC
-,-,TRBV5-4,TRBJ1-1,CASRVGRDTEAFF,TGTGCCAGCAGGGTGGGGCGAGACACTGAAGCTTTCTTT
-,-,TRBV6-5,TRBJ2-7,CASRSTGSEQYF,TGTGCCAGCAGATCCACAGGGAGCGAGCAGTACTTC
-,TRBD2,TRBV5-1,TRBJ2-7,CASSGGGRGEQYF,TGCGCCAGCAGCGGCGGGGGGCGCGGAGAGCAGTACTTC
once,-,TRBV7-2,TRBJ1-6,CASSSQGPRGSPLHF,TGTGCCAGCAGCTCACAGGGACCTCGGGGTTCACCCCTCCACTTT
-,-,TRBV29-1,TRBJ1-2,CSVEARAGYTF,TGCAGCGTTGAGGCGCGGGCTGGCTACACCTTC
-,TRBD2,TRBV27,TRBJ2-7,CASSRSFTPGRHYEQYF,TGTGCCAGCAGTCGTTCCTTCACCCCCGGGAGGCACTACGAGCAGTACTTC